A selection of T cell receptor beta chains follows, all from one sample in a study of T cell responses to AZD1222 COVID-19 vaccine. TCRdb's copy holds only in-frame clones and misses some; the assay was immunoSEQ multiplex PCR. The sample yields roughly 76,000 clones, roughly 90% seen once. Sequenced material: peripheral blood, taken on day 0 of AZD1222 vaccination. Receptors were obtained from an adult in good health. Both conserved end residues are part of each CDR3. D genes are given only for firm matches. Part of the rows lack a size; the others show once, few, many or a class for expanded clones.

D gene: TRBD1
V gene: TRBV25-1
clone size: -
J gene: TRBJ2-2
CDR3 protein: CASSGGTGWAGELFF
CDR3 DNA: TGTGCCAGCAGTGGTGGGACAGGGTGGGCCGGGGAGCTGTTTTTT

D gene: -
V gene: TRBV9
clone size: -
J gene: TRBJ2-7
CDR3 protein: CASSVRRSRGYEQYF
CDR3 DNA: TGTGCCAGCAGCGTTCGTCGAAGTAGGGGATACGAGCAGTACTTC

D gene: -
V gene: TRBV3-1/TRBV3-2
clone size: -
J gene: TRBJ1-5
CDR3 protein: CASSHRTAGNPQHF
CDR3 DNA: TGTGCCAGCAGCCACCGGACCGCCGGGAATCCCCAGCATTTT

D gene: -
V gene: TRBV7-2
clone size: -
J gene: TRBJ1-2
CDR3 protein: CASSPDGNYGYTF
CDR3 DNA: TGTGCCAGCAGCCCGGACGGGAACTATGGCTACACCTTC

D gene: TRBD2
V gene: TRBV27
clone size: -
J gene: TRBJ2-1
CDR3 protein: CASSSKLPGLAGRHEQFF
CDR3 DNA: TGTGCCAGCAGTTCTAAATTACCGGGACTAGCGGGTCGGCATGAGCAGTTCTTC

D gene: -
V gene: TRBV18
clone size: once
J gene: TRBJ1-2
CDR3 protein: CASSPPTPDYGYTF
CDR3 DNA: TGTGCCAGCTCACCACCGACCCCGGACTATGGCTACACCTTC

D gene: -
V gene: TRBV18
clone size: -
J gene: TRBJ1-2
CDR3 protein: CASSPISGLLQWGYTF
CDR3 DNA: TGTGCCAGCTCACCAATATCAGGGCTTTTACAGTGGGGCTACACCTTC

D gene: TRBD1
V gene: TRBV10-3
clone size: -
J gene: TRBJ1-4
CDR3 protein: CAITQDRDSEKLFF
CDR3 DNA: TGTGCCATCACCCAGGACAGGGATAGTGAAAAACTGTTTTTT

D gene: -
V gene: TRBV11-1
clone size: -
J gene: TRBJ1-6
CDR3 protein: CASSLTGNNSPLHF
CDR3 DNA: TGTGCCAGCAGCTTAACAGGGAACAATTCACCCCTCCACTTT

D gene: TRBD2
V gene: TRBV5-1
clone size: once
J gene: TRBJ2-1
CDR3 protein: CASSIDGGNEQFF
CDR3 DNA: TGCGCCAGCAGCATCGACGGGGGGAATGAGCAGTTCTTC

D gene: TRBD1
V gene: TRBV5-1
clone size: few
J gene: TRBJ1-1
CDR3 protein: CASSPTGASEAFF
CDR3 DNA: TGCGCCAGCAGCCCGACAGGGGCAAGTGAAGCTTTCTTT